A selection of T cell receptor beta chains follows, all from one sample in a study of regulatory T cells in long-lasting Graves disease. TCRdb passed the multiplex PCR reads through MiXCR, listing each CDR3 protein once. The sample has fewer than 450,000 distinct CDR3 sequences, approximately 16% seen once. The same data also contributed to another study, on T cells in Graves' hyperthyroidism and ophthalmopathy.

The material sequenced was peripheral blood mononuclear cells (PBMCs), taken at new diagnosis, from a patient treated with antithyroid drugs. The receptors come from a woman in her thirties or forties with Graves disease. Both conserved end residues are part of each CDR3. The D gene is left open where the match is weak. Size is omitted from some rows. Given values are once, few, many or a class for expanded clones.

d_call | cdr3_length | j_call | v_call | clone_size | cdr3_nt | cdr3_aa
TRBD1 | 15 | TRBJ2-5 | TRBV7-2 | many | TGTGCCAGCAGCACCCGGACAGGGGGCATAGAGACCCAGTACTTC | CASSTRTGGIETQYF
TRBD1 | 15 | TRBJ2-2 | TRBV18 | few | TGTGCCAGCTCACCACCGACAGGGGGAACCGGGGAGCTGTTTTTT | CASSPPTGGTGELFF
TRBD2 | 15 | TRBJ2-5 | TRBV16 | many | TGTGCCAGCAGCCAATCGCGGGGGTATGGAGAGACCCAGTACTTC | CASSQSRGYGETQYF
- | 15 | TRBJ2-5 | TRBV5-1 | many | TGTGCCAGCAGCTTAGTTCCAGGACCGCAAGAGACCCAGTACTTC | CASSLVPGPQETQYF
- | 14 | TRBJ1-1 | TRBV6-1 | - | TGTGCCAGTACTTTCAGAGGCTCGAACACTGAAGCTTTCTTT | CASTFRGSNTEAFF
TRBD2 | 16 | TRBJ2-5 | TRBV3-1 | many | TGTGCCAGCAGCCAAGGATTAGCGGGAGTAGGAGAGACCCAGTACTTC | CASSQGLAGVGETQYF
TRBD2 | 16 | TRBJ2-1 | TRBV28 | few | TGTGCCAGCAGTCAAATAGCGGGAGGCCCCTACAATGAGCAGTTCTTC | CASSQIAGGPYNEQFF
TRBD2 | 14 | TRBJ2-1 | TRBV18 | few | TGTGCCAGCGGACTAGCGGGAGCCTACAATGAGCAGTTCTTC | CASGLAGAYNEQFF
- | 12 | TRBJ2-7 | TRBV6-1 | few | TGTGCCAGTTTGGGGGTCAACTACGAGCAGTACTTC | CASLGVNYEQYF
- | 15 | TRBJ2-4 | TRBV28 | many | TGTGCCAGCAGTCCAACCCGACAGGGGAGGGACATTCAGTACTTC | CASSPTRQGRDIQYF
- | 16 | TRBJ1-1 | TRBV5-4 | many | TGTGCCAGCAGCCCTGAATGGAGCAGGGGCGGAACTGAAGCTTTCTTT | CASSPEWSRGGTEAFF
TRBD1 | 15 | TRBJ2-3 | TRBV6-2/TRBV6-3 | many | TGTGCCAGCAGAAGGACAGGAGGTTGGACAGATACGCAGTATTTT | CASRRTGGWTDTQYF
- | 11 | TRBJ1-2 | TRBV20-1 | many | TGCAGTGCTAGATTTTCCGGGACTCCCCTCTTC | CSARFSGTPLF
TRBD1 | 14 | TRBJ1-1 | TRBV10-3 | - | TGTGCCATCAGTGAGTCAGGGACAGGGCGGGAAGCTTTCTTT | CAISESGTGREAFF
TRBD1 | 16 | TRBJ2-1 | TRBV20-1 | many | TGCAGTGCTAGTCCCACCGGGACAGGGGTGGAGGATGAGCAGTTCTTC | CSASPTGTGVEDEQFF
TRBD2 | 16 | TRBJ2-3 | TRBV6-1 | few | TGTGCCAGCAGGCCTCTACTAGCGAGAGTGGCAGATACGCAGTATTTT | CASRPLLARVADTQYF
TRBD2 | 14 | TRBJ2-2 | TRBV5-4 | few | TGTGCCATCTCTAGCGGGAACGCGGTCGGGGAGCTGTTTTTT | CAISSGNAVGELFF
- | 15 | TRBJ1-3 | TRBV4-3 | many | TGCGCCAGCAGCCAAGTGGCGACACCTGGAAACACCATATATTTT | CASSQVATPGNTIYF
- | 14 | TRBJ2-1 | TRBV12-3/TRBV12-4 | - | TGTGCCAGCAGTTTTGTAGCGACAGACAATGAGCAGTTCTTC | CASSFVATDNEQFF
TRBD2 | 12 | TRBJ2-5 | TRBV20-1 | - | TGCAGTGCAACAGCGGGATTGGAGACCCAGTACTTC | CSATAGLETQYF
- | 13 | TRBJ2-1 | TRBV29-1 | many | TGCAGCGTTATTAGCTATATCGGGGGTGAGCAGTTCTTC | CSVISYIGGEQFF
- | 13 | TRBJ1-2 | TRBV28 | many | TGTGCCAGCAGTTTTGGGGGTGCCTATGGCTACACCTTC | CASSFGGAYGYTF
TRBD1 | 14 | TRBJ1-2 | TRBV5-4 | - | TGTGCCAGCAGCCCGTGGACAGGGTACTATGGCTACACCTTC | CASSPWTGYYGYTF
- | 12 | TRBJ2-1 | TRBV27 | many | TGTGCCAGCAGTCACGGTTACAATGAGCAGTTCTTC | CASSHGYNEQFF
- | 15 | TRBJ1-1 | TRBV12-3/TRBV12-4 | many | TGTGCCAGCACCTACCCTGGGGCAGTTGACACTGAAGCTTTCTTT | CASTYPGAVDTEAFF
- | 15 | TRBJ2-7 | TRBV2 | many | TGTGCCAGCAGTGGGGGCCAGGGTATTTCCTACGAGCAGTACTTC | CASSGGQGISYEQYF
- | 13 | TRBJ2-5 | TRBV27 | - | TGTCCCAGCAGTTTATCAGGGCTGGAGACCCAGTACTTC | CPSSLSGLETQYF
- | 15 | TRBJ1-4 | TRBV7-2 | few | TGTGCCAGCTCCTGGGCCCCTTCAACTAATGAAAAACTGTTTTTT | CASSWAPSTNEKLFF
- | 14 | TRBJ2-3 | TRBV7-2 | many | TGTGCCAGCAGCTTAATCGGGAGCACAGATACGCAGTATTTT | CASSLIGSTDTQYF
TRBD2 | 15 | TRBJ2-3 | TRBV6-9 | few | TGTGCCAGCAGTTACGATGGGACTAGCTCAGATACGCAGTATTTT | CASSYDGTSSDTQYF
- | 14 | TRBJ1-5 | TRBV15 | - | TGTGCCACCAGCAGGATGGACGGGAATCAGCCCCAGCATTTT | CATSRMDGNQPQHF
TRBD1 | 15 | TRBJ2-3 | TRBV19 | few | TGTGCCAGTAGTTGGGGGACAGATAGCACAGATACGCAGTATTTT | CASSWGTDSTDTQYF
- | 16 | TRBJ2-2 | TRBV18 | many | TGTGCCAGCTCACCACCGAGCAGGGGCAGCACCGGGGAGCTGTTTTTT | CASSPPSRGSTGELFF
TRBD2 | 17 | TRBJ2-3 | TRBV7-8 | - | TGTGCCAGCAGCTTAGCGCGGACTAGCGGTAGCACAGATACGCAGTATTTT | CASSLARTSGSTDTQYF
- | 16 | TRBJ2-2 | TRBV5-1 | few | TGCGCCAGCAGCTTGGATCCAGGGAGCTTAACCGGGGAGCTGTTTTTT | CASSLDPGSLTGELFF
TRBD1 | 14 | TRBJ1-2 | TRBV7-7 | - | TGTGCTAGCAGCCAGATTACAGGGGACTATGGCTACACCTTC | CASSQITGDYGYTF
- | 16 | TRBJ2-7 | TRBV9 | - | TGTGCCAGCAGCGTAGGACACCTGAGTAGCTCCTACGAGCAGTACTTC | CASSVGHLSSSYEQYF
- | 13 | TRBJ2-5 | TRBV2 | many | TGTGCCAGCAGTGAGACTAGATGGGAGACCCAGTACTTC | CASSETRWETQYF
TRBD1 | 14 | TRBJ2-7 | TRBV9 | - | TGTGCCAGCAGCCGCGGGACAGGGCCCATCGAGCAGTACTTC | CASSRGTGPIEQYF
TRBD2 | 18 | TRBJ2-1 | TRBV27 | many | TGTGCCAGCAGTTTCCTAGCGGGGGACTCGAGCTCCTACAATGAGCAGTTCTTC | CASSFLAGDSSSYNEQFF
- | 13 | TRBJ2-3 | TRBV6-2/TRBV6-3 | few | TGTGCCAGCAGTGAAGGGCCCACAGATACGCAGTATTTT | CASSEGPTDTQYF